This T cell receptor (beta chain) was observed in a study of CD8+ T cells in alopecia areata. Study outcomes and limitations: Clonality was higher in lesional than normal scalp, especially in alopecia totalis/universalis. Possibly as an HLA-related effect, TCR sharing across patients appeared less clear than in mice. Sequencing of scalp tissue also captures the resident alphabeta T cells of normal skin.

CDR3 length: 16 residues. Trimming removed 4 bases at V and 1 base at J, with 17 bases between. Germline CDR1 and CDR2: SGHRS and YFSETQ. As to this clone: Its target is unknown.

Sequencing templates came from extracted RNA that was reverse transcribed into cDNA. The method was immunoSEQ multiplex PCR; TCRdb's version includes in-frame clones alone and lacks a portion of them. The sample lists about 200,000 clones; around three fifths were seen once. Sequencing was done on a sample of CD8+ T cells sorted from blood. The chain carries TRBV5-1 and TRBJ1-1; D possibly corresponds to TRBD1 (5 bases). The source is a human donor in good health. The CDR3 bases are TGCGCCAGCAGCCTGGTCGGGGGAAGGGCGAACACTGAAGCTTTCTTT. Translating it yields CASSLVGGRANTEAFF.